Each of the 21 T cell receptor beta chains below was sequenced from the same sample in a study of neurological immune-mediated disorders. Specified time point: longitudinal time-point 3. TCRdb redid the calling of the 5' RACE reads with MiXCR, one entry per CDR3 protein. Here the sample spans about 45,000 distinct CDR3 sequences, roughly 14% being singletons. Sequencing was carried out using PBMCs. These receptor sequences come from a man aged 30-40 years in good health.

The sample holds many counts of this clonotype. V gene TRBV20-1 combines with J gene TRBJ2-1; D perhaps matches TRBD2 (5 bases). Germline lookup yields CDR1 DFQATT and CDR2 SNEGSKA (reference sequence). Trimming cost V 3 bases and J 7 bases, with 13 bases left between them. The CDR3 is 13 residues long. CDR3 sequence: CSASREIRNEQFF. CDR3 bases: TGCAGTGCTAGTCGGGAAATAAGAAATGAGCAGTTCTTC.

V is TRBV7-2 and J is TRBJ2-5; 9 bases match TRBD2. V lost 5 bases to trimming and J lost 5 bases; unmatched junction nucleotides: 9. CDR3 size: 15 residues. From germline, CDR1 is SGHTA and CDR2 FQGNSA. CDR3 coding DNA: TGTGCCAGCAGCCAATCCGCGGGAGGGCGGGAGACCCAGTACTTC. Residues: CASSQSAGGRETQYF.

This clonotype has ten or more counts. This chain uses TRBV5-1 with TRBJ2-2, with TRBD2 matching 7 bases. Germline loops: CDR1 SGHRS, CDR2 YFSETQ. After removal of 9 bases from V and 1 base from J, the junction contained 9 bases not matched to a gene. This CDR3 is 15 amino acids long. The CDR3 DNA sequence: TGCGCCACCAAGCGGGGACCAGAGAACACCGGGGAGCTGTTTTTT. This gives the protein CATKRGPENTGELFF.

This clonotype appeared many times. V gene TRBV29-1 combines with J gene TRBJ2-6, with D hard to call. Germline-derived CDR1 and CDR2 are SQVTM and ANQGSEA. This CDR3 comprises 14 residues. The V gene lost 4 bases and the J gene lost 1 base, with 8 bases spanning the gap. CDR3 sequence reads: CSVVSGSGANVLTF. In DNA, the CDR3 is TGCAGCGTTGTCTCGGGTTCTGGGGCCAACGTCCTGACTTTC.

In this sample, this clonotype turned up many times. The chain links TRBV20-1 to TRBJ2-5; no definite D call. Looked up from germline, CDR1 is DFQATT and CDR2 is SNEGSKA (reference sequence). The ends were cut back, 7 bases at V and 1 base at J, with 10 bases in the middle. This CDR3 has 12 residues. The CDR3 sequence: CSGARTQETQYF. In nucleotides, the CDR3 is TGCAGTGGGGCAAGAACCCAAGAGACCCAGTACTTC.

This clonotype was seen many times. The chain uses TRBV7-3 and TRBJ2-1; 14 nucleotides line up with TRBD2. Trimming took 5 bases from V and 7 from J; bases not matched to a gene: 10. The germline V gene has CDR1 SGHTA and CDR2 FQGTGA. This CDR3 spans 17 amino acids. The CDR3 loop is CASSPEGLAGASNEQFF. CDR3 DNA: TGTGCCAGCAGCCCGGAGGGACTAGCGGGAGCATCAAATGAGCAGTTCTTC.

This clonotype was seen ten or more times. The CDR3 sequence is CASSQGARVEQYF. CDR3 DNA: TGTGCCAGCAGCCAAGGTGCGCGGGTCGAGCAGTACTTC. V usage is TRBV14 and J usage is TRBJ2-7, with D perhaps TRBD2 (5 bases). Trimming removed 1 base from V and 6 bases from J, with 10 bases in between. Germline V lookup: CDR1 SGHDN, CDR2 FVKESK. This CDR3 is 13 amino acids long.

This clonotype was observed at least ten times. V and J are TRBV28 and TRBJ2-1; a weak D match, TRBD1 (5 bases). With 5 bases removed from V and 9 bases from J, the gap between germline ends came to 14 bases. Germline loops: CDR1 MDHEN, CDR2 SYDVKM. The CDR3 has 13 amino acids. The CDR3 sequence is CASSRGHHSEQFF. CDR3 nucleotide sequence: TGTGCCAGCAGTAGGGGTCATCATAGTGAGCAGTTCTTC.

In this sample, this clonotype turned up many times. The chain recombines TRBV7-6 with TRBJ1-3; D remains unclear. CDR1 and CDR2 from the germline V gene are SGHVS and FNYEAQ. CDR3 size: 15 residues. The V and J ends lost 5 bases and 1 base respectively, with 12 bases between them. The CDR3 nucleotides are TGTGCCAGCAGCGATCCGAGGAGATCTGGAAACACCATATATTTT. This translates into CASSDPRRSGNTIYF.

In this sample, this clonotype turned up many times. The chain links TRBV7-2 to TRBJ1-3; possible D gene TRBD1, 5 bases. The V and J ends lost 5 bases and 0 bases respectively, with 8 bases between them. Germline assignment: CDR1 SGHTA and CDR2 FQGNSA. This CDR3 contains 14 residues. CDR3: CASSQGVSGNTIYF. In nucleotides, the CDR3 is TGTGCCAGCAGCCAGGGTGTCTCTGGAAACACCATATATTTT.

This clonotype occurred many times. The CDR3 nucleotides are TGTGCCAGCAGGCGGACAGCTTCTGGAAACACCATATATTTT. Translating gives CASRRTASGNTIYF. The chain recombines TRBV7-2 with TRBJ1-3, with D possibly being TRBD1 (6 bases). This CDR3 region has 14 residues. The germline V gene has CDR1 SGHTA and CDR2 FQGNSA. V lost 6 bases to trimming and J lost 1 base, with 10 bases between them.

Many counts were recorded for this clonotype. The rearrangement joins TRBV5-1 to TRBJ2-1; D may be TRBD1 (6 bases). Looked up from germline, CDR1 is SGHRS and CDR2 is YFSETQ. V was cut by 0 bases and J by 6 bases, with 16 bases left in between. This CDR3 is 16 amino acids long. CDR3 coding DNA: TGCGCCAGCAGCTTGGAAGAGGGGGATTTGTTCAATGAGCAGTTCTTC. Encoded protein: CASSLEEGDLFNEQFF.

This clonotype has a count of ten or more. The chain uses TRBV27 and TRBJ2-1; 7 bases fit TRBD1. The CDR3 runs 17 residues. Germline loops: CDR1 MNHEY, CDR2 SMNVEV (reference sequence). Losses at the gene ends were 1 base for V and 0 bases for J; bases not matched to a gene: 6. The CDR3 DNA is TGTGCCAGCAGTTTATTTGTTCGACAGGGCTCCTACAATGAGCAGTTCTTC. Its protein is CASSLFVRQGSYNEQFF.

This clonotype has a count of ten or more. The chain is built from TRBV7-2 and TRBJ1-1; 9 bases agree with TRBD1. The V gene's germline CDR1 is SGHTA and CDR2 FQGNSA. The V segment lost 5 bases and the J segment 6 bases; nucleotides outside the gene matches: 4. This CDR3 comprises 13 residues. The CDR3 DNA follows: TGTGCCAGCAGCAGCCGGACAGGGGCTGAAGCTTTCTTT. Protein sequence: CASSSRTGAEAFF.

The sample holds many counts of this clonotype. V and J are TRBV24-1 and TRBJ2-1; maybe TRBD2 (6 bases). The germline V gene has CDR1 KGHDR and CDR2 SFDVKD. The CDR3 is 15 residues long. Trimming shortened V by 2 bases and J by 5 bases, and 12 bases separated the two germline ends. CDR3 coding DNA: TGTGCCACCAGTGATTGGGGGGACTTACACAATGAGCAGTTCTTC. Residues: CATSDWGDLHNEQFF.

There are a few counts of this clonotype. The chain uses TRBV7-6 and TRBJ2-1; 15 bases align to TRBD2. Germline CDR1 SGHVS, CDR2 FNYEAQ. The trim removed 1 base at V and 2 bases at J, leaving 0 bases unmatched. The CDR3 has 17 amino acids. The CDR3 sequence is CASSLGTSGRAYNEQFF. DNA for the CDR3: TGTGCCAGCAGCTTAGGGACTAGCGGGAGGGCCTACAATGAGCAGTTCTTC.

This chain connects TRBV6-1 to TRBJ2-7; a weak D match, TRBD1 (6 bases). Germline V CDR1 and CDR2: MNHNS, SASEGT. CDR3 size: 14 residues. With 6 bases removed from V and 1 base from J, the gap between germline ends came to 13 bases. The CDR3 here is CASRDTGTSYEQYF. The DNA for the CDR3 is TGTGCCAGCAGAGACACCGGGACATCCTACGAGCAGTACTTC.

In this sample, this clonotype turned up many times. The rearrangement joins TRBV20-1 to TRBJ2-7; 8 nucleotides agree with TRBD1. This CDR3 has 14 residues. V gave up 6 bases and J gave up 0 bases; unmatched junction bases: 7. The germline gives CDR1 DFQATT, CDR2 SNEGSKA (reference sequence). The CDR3 nucleotides read TGCAGTGCCCCGGGACAGGATAGCTCCTACGAGCAGTACTTC. Encoded protein: CSAPGQDSSYEQYF.

This clonotype was recorded many times. The chain carries TRBV25-1 and TRBJ1-1; possibly TRBD1 for D (5 bases). This CDR3 is built from 12 residues. Germline assignment: CDR1 MGHDK and CDR2 SYGVNS. Trimming removed 5 bases at V and 11 bases at J, with 15 bases between. The CDR3 region is CASSRGQGGAFF. DNA of the CDR3: TGTGCCAGCAGTCGTGGCCAGGGTGGGGCTTTCTTT.

This clonotype showed up many times. The V call is TRBV9, the J call TRBJ2-1, with TRBD2 identical over 8 bases. From germline, CDR1 is SGDLS and CDR2 YYNGEE. J was trimmed by 1 base and V by 4 bases; bases with no gene match: 4. CDR3 size: 15 residues. This CDR3 is CASSTVAGSYNEQFF. The CDR3 nucleotides read TGTGCCAGCAGCACTGTAGCGGGATCCTACAATGAGCAGTTCTTC.

This clonotype showed up many times. The chain couples TRBV21-1 to TRBJ2-2; the D call in the table, TRBD1, was not verified against the DNA. TRBV21-1 is classified as a pseudogene. The CDR3 extends over 14 amino acids. The CDR3 DNA reads as TGTGCCAGCAGCACCCTGGGAGAAACCGGGGAGCTGTTTTTT. Encoded protein: CASSTLGETGELFF.